The 24 T cell receptor beta chains listed next were all sequenced from one sample in a study of T cell clones after liver transplantation. TCRdb keeps only in-frame clones here, not all; method: immunoSEQ multiplex PCR. The table has some 70,000 clones, 80% seen once. Sequenced here: CD4+ T cells from blood, sampled before liver transplant. These receptors were collected from a human donor who received a liver transplant.

The rearrangement links TRBV9 to TRBJ2-2; 9 nucleotides agree with TRBD1. The CDR3 contains 15 residues. Germline loops: CDR1 SGDLS, CDR2 YYNGEE. Trimming at V came to 3 bases and at J to 3 bases, leaving 3 bases not matched to a gene. CDR3 coding DNA: TGTGCCAGCAGCGGCGGGACAGGGTACACCGGGGAGCTGTTTTTT. This sequence encodes CASSGGTGYTGELFF.

This clone appeared once. The chain couples TRBV5-1 to TRBJ2-7, with D perhaps TRBD1 (6 bases). This CDR3 is 14 amino acids long. V gave up 5 bases and J gave up 3 bases, with 15 bases separating them. CDR1 is SGHRS and CDR2 is YFSETQ in the germline V gene. The CDR3 here is CASRQGSSDYEQYF. The CDR3 DNA follows: TGCGCCAGCAGACAGGGATCCTCGGACTACGAGCAGTACTTC. Together with reference TRBV5-1 and TRBJ2-7, the CDR3 gives the full variable domain: KAGVTQTPRYLIKTRGQQVTLSCSPISGHRSVSWYQQTPGQGLQFLFEYFSETQRNKGNFPGRFSGRQFSNSRSEMNVSTLELGDSALYLCASRQGSSDYEQYFGPGTRLTVT.

The V gene is TRBV11-3, the J gene TRBJ2-2; maybe TRBD1 (5 bases). Germline V lookup: CDR1 SGHNT, CDR2 YENEEA. This CDR3 comprises 17 residues. V was clipped by 4 bases and J by 6 bases, with 21 bases between them. The chain's CDR3 is CASSCPLTALDAGELFF. CDR3 nucleotides: TGTGCCAGCAGCTGTCCCCTGACAGCGTTGGACGCCGGGGAGCTGTTTTTT.

Concerning this clone: One junction end does not reproduce the germline sequence, and a read error may be involved. The chain has TRBV7-9 and TRBJ2-5; 7 bases are shared with TRBD2. CDR1 and CDR2 (germline): SEHNR, FQNEAQ (reference sequence). The CDR3 is 13 residues long. The CDR3 sequence: CASSVAGQETQYF. The CDR3 nucleotides read TGTGCCAGCAGCGTAGCGGGTCAAGAGACCCAGTACTTC.

The chain couples TRBV18 to TRBJ2-7, with 7 bases that match TRBD1. CDR1 and CDR2 from the germline V gene are KGHSH and LQKENI. CDR3 length: 14 residues. With V trimmed by 0 bases and J by 5 bases, 4 bases remained unmatched. The DNA of the CDR3 is TGTGCCAGCTCACCACCGACAGGGTCTCACGAGCAGTACTTC. Protein product: CASSPPTGSHEQYF.

V is TRBV28 and J is TRBJ2-1; the D gene is possibly TRBD2 (6 bases). V was trimmed by 5 bases and J by 7 bases, leaving 15 bases between them. This CDR3 contains 14 residues. The germline CDR1 and CDR2 sequences are MDHEN and SYDVKM. CDR3 loop: CASSRLVWKNEQFF. The CDR3 nucleotides are TGTGCCAGCAGTAGACTAGTTTGGAAGAATGAGCAGTTCTTC.

This clone is medium-sized in the sample. The rearrangement uses TRBV28 and TRBJ2-7, with D perhaps matching TRBD2 (5 bases). The germline V gene has CDR1 MDHEN and CDR2 SYDVKM. The CDR3 totals 15 residues. V lost 2 bases and J 1 base, leaving 12 bases between the germline ends. The CDR3 region has the DNA TGTGCCAGCAGTTTACCAACTAGTGGGTCCTACGAGCAGTACTTC. Protein product: CASSLPTSGSYEQYF.

This clone was observed a few times. The V call is TRBV2, the J call TRBJ1-2; a weak D match, TRBD1 (6 bases). Trimming removed 7 bases from V and 2 bases from J, with 17 bases in between. The V gene's germline CDR1 is SNHLY and CDR2 FYNNEI. The CDR3 consists of 15 residues. CDR3 amino acids: CASTETSTGNYGYTF. The CDR3 coding sequence is TGTGCCAGCACCGAAACTTCGACAGGCAACTATGGCTACACCTTC.

J is TRBJ1-1 and V is TRBV27; tentatively, D is TRBD1 (5 bases). The length of the CDR3 is 14 residues. The V and J ends lost 5 bases and 0 bases respectively, with 10 bases between them. Germline CDR1 reads MNHEY; CDR2 reads SMNVEV (reference sequence). This CDR3 is CASSLGLLNTEAFF. CDR3 in DNA: TGTGCCAGCAGTCTGGGACTGTTGAACACTGAAGCTTTCTTT.

The chain carries TRBV7-2 and TRBJ2-1, with D maybe TRBD2 (5 bases). Germline CDR1 and CDR2: SGHTA and FQGNSA. The CDR3 covers 15 residues. The V end lost 0 bases, the J end lost 5 bases, and 11 bases lay between the germline ends. The CDR3 reads CASSLAGALNNEQFF. Written as DNA, the CDR3 is TGTGCCAGCAGCTTAGCGGGAGCCTTAAACAATGAGCAGTTCTTC.

CDR3 region: CASSLEFRDRGHEQYF. CDR3 DNA sequence: TGTGCCAGCAGCTTAGAATTCCGGGACAGGGGCCACGAGCAGTACTTC. V gene TRBV7-8 combines with J gene TRBJ2-7; 10 bases match TRBD1. Per germline, CDR1 SGHVS and CDR2 FQNEAQ. This CDR3 spans 16 amino acids. The V and J ends lost 1 base and 5 bases, in that order; junction bases with no gene match: 8.

The chain uses TRBV23-1 and TRBJ2-7; possibly TRBD1 for D (5 bases). TRBV23-1 counts as an open reading frame of uncertain function. Trimming shortened V by 3 bases and J by 4 bases, and 19 bases separated the two germline ends. The CDR3 loop spans 16 amino acids. CDR3 region: CASSHRGHRCGYEQYF. The CDR3 DNA is TGCGCCAGCAGTCACCGCGGACATAGGTGTGGGTACGAGCAGTACTTC.

A remark on this clone: This may stem from a read error, because a much larger clone lies one nucleotide away. This chain uses TRBV7-6 with TRBJ2-1; D is perhaps TRBD2 (6 bases). The CDR3 length is 14 residues. V was cut by 0 bases and J by 6 bases, with 9 bases left in between. Per the germline V gene, CDR1 is SGHVS and CDR2 is FNYEAQ. CDR3 in amino acids: CASSLAGGPNEQFF. CDR3 nucleotides: TGTGCCAGCAGCTTAGCGGGAGGCCCCAATGAGCAGTTCTTC.

The V gene is TRBV5-4, the J gene TRBJ1-1, with TRBD1 identical over 10 bases. CDR1 is SGHNT and CDR2 is YYREEE in the germline V gene (reference sequence). V trimming: 4 bases; J trimming: 5 bases; junction bases outside the gene matches: 11. The CDR3 covers 16 residues. This CDR3 reads CASSPAGTGVKTEAFF. CDR3 DNA: TGTGCCAGCAGCCCCGCCGGGACAGGGGTAAAAACTGAAGCTTTCTTT.

This clone was found a few times. This chain connects TRBV19 to TRBJ2-7, with a possible D match to TRBD1 (6 bases). The V end lost 6 bases, the J end lost 0 bases, and 9 bases lay between the germline ends. CDR3 length equals 13 residues. CDR1 and CDR2 (germline): LNHDA, SQIVND (reference sequence). In nucleotides, the CDR3 is TGTGCCAGTAGGAACAGGGCCTCCTACGAGCAGTACTTC. Its translation is CASRNRASYEQYF.

The chain employs TRBV19 and TRBJ1-4; D is undetermined. V was trimmed by 5 bases and J by 5 bases, leaving 15 bases between them. The CDR3 spans 15 residues. CDR1 is LNHDA, CDR2 SQIVND, per germline (reference sequence). The CDR3 DNA reads TGTGCCAGTAGTCTCAGACTTGGGCTAAATGAAAAACTGTTTTTT. The encoded protein is CASSLRLGLNEKLFF.

V gene TRBV5-1 combines with J gene TRBJ1-1; 7 positions agree with TRBD1. V lost 1 base to trimming and J lost 1 base; unmatched junction nucleotides: 7. Germline CDR1 reads SGHRS; CDR2 reads YFSETQ. The CDR3 length is 16 residues. The CDR3 reads CASSLLGTVKNTEAFF. Here the CDR3 DNA reads TGCGCCAGCAGCTTGTTGGGGACAGTTAAGAACACTGAAGCTTTCTTT.

The chain couples TRBV6-5 to TRBJ1-1; D not certain. Deletions cut 2 bases from V and 3 bases from J, with 10 bases between. The CDR3 consists of 14 residues. Germline V gene sequence: CDR1 MNHEY, CDR2 SVGAGI. The CDR3 DNA follows: TGTGCCAGCAGTTACCGAGGCAGCCACACTGAAGCTTTCTTT. This encodes CASSYRGSHTEAFF.

The chain has TRBV4-1 and TRBJ2-5; 12 nucleotides agree with TRBD1. The germline V gene has CDR1 MGHRA and CDR2 YSYEKL. The CDR3 sequence is 19 residues long. The ends lost 4 bases at V and 2 bases at J; junction bases unmatched: 14. CDR3 sequence reads: CASSRFSRDRGQPQETQYF. For the CDR3, the DNA is TGCGCCAGCAGCCGATTTTCCCGGGACAGGGGGCAGCCTCAAGAGACCCAGTACTTC.

The chain recombines TRBV15 with TRBJ2-3, with a possible D match to TRBD2 (6 bases). CDR1 is LNHNV, CDR2 YYDKDF, per germline (reference sequence). Trimming removed 1 base from V and 5 bases from J, with 13 bases in between. There are 15 residues in the CDR3. The CDR3 reads CATSRGGVIGDTQYF. CDR3 DNA sequence: TGTGCCACCAGCAGAGGGGGGGTTATCGGAGATACGCAGTATTTT.

This chain links TRBV5-1 with TRBJ2-7, with 11 bases aligning to TRBD1. CDR1 is SGHRS, CDR2 YFSETQ, per germline. V lost 4 bases, J lost 5 bases, and 17 bases stayed unmatched. The CDR3 sequence is 18 residues long. CDR3: CASSVGGQGQGELNEQYF. The DNA of the CDR3 is TGCGCCAGCAGCGTAGGAGGCCAGGGACAGGGGGAGCTTAACGAGCAGTACTTC.

The chain has TRBV19 and TRBJ1-4; D is undetermined. The CDR3 is 14 amino acids. Trimming cost V 3 bases and J 3 bases, with 8 bases left between them. Per germline, CDR1 LNHDA and CDR2 SQIVND (reference sequence). CDR3 residues: CASSMGGSNEKLFF. CDR3 nucleotides: TGTGCCAGTAGTATGGGAGGATCTAATGAAAAACTGTTTTTT. Drawing the rest from reference TRBV19 and TRBJ1-4, the complete variable domain is DGGITQSPKYLFRKEGQNVTLSCEQNLNHDAMYWYRQDPGQGLRLIYYSQIVNDFQKGDIAEGYSVSREKKESFPLTVTSAQKNPTAFYLCASSMGGSNEKLFFGSGTQLSVL.

The rearrangement links TRBV11-2 to TRBJ1-2; possibly TRBD1 for D (6 bases). This CDR3 region has 14 residues. Trimming left V 4 bases short and J 4 bases short, with 13 bases between. Germline CDR1 reads SGHAT; CDR2 reads FQNNGV. This CDR3 reads CASSSSTGIYGYTF. The CDR3 DNA reads as TGTGCCAGCAGCTCCTCAACAGGGATCTATGGCTACACCTTC.

V and J are TRBV18 and TRBJ1-5, with TRBD1 identical over 10 bases. Germline values: CDR1 KGHSH, CDR2 LQKENI. The V segment lost 2 bases and the J segment 6 bases; nucleotides outside the gene matches: 4. The CDR3 runs to 15 residues. The CDR3 DNA sequence: TGTGCCAGCTCACCATTGACAGGGGGCGGTCAGCCCCAGCATTTT. It yields the protein CASSPLTGGGQPQHF.